This TCR beta chain was recovered during a study of early T cells in non-severe SARS-CoV-2 infection. Overall study context: The study sequenced bulk RNA from unsorted whole blood, with chains unpaired. Study-wide results and caveats: The study's VDJdb matching favored anti-spike CD8 responses and missed private and CD4 specificities.

Turning to this clonotype: What it recognizes is unknown.

CDR1 is LGHDT and CDR2 is YNNKEL in the germline V gene (reference sequence). The V and J ends lost 2 bases and 5 bases respectively, with 9 bases between them. The CDR3 loop spans 13 amino acids. Tagging with unique molecular identifiers was applied to individual cDNA molecules. Each CDR3 protein gets one entry after TCRdb re-called the 5' RACE reads with MiXCR. The sample shows approximately 120,000 distinct CDR3 sequences, 15% of them seen only once. This TCR was recovered from an adult who was a healthcare worker with PCR-confirmed SARS-CoV-2 infection or an uninfected control (not recorded which). V is TRBV3-1 and J is TRBJ1-1; D gene ambiguous. Material for sequencing was whole blood. Here the CDR3 reads CASSQFGGTEAFF. As DNA, the CDR3 is TGTGCCAGCAGCCAATTCGGCGGAACTGAAGCTTTCTTT.